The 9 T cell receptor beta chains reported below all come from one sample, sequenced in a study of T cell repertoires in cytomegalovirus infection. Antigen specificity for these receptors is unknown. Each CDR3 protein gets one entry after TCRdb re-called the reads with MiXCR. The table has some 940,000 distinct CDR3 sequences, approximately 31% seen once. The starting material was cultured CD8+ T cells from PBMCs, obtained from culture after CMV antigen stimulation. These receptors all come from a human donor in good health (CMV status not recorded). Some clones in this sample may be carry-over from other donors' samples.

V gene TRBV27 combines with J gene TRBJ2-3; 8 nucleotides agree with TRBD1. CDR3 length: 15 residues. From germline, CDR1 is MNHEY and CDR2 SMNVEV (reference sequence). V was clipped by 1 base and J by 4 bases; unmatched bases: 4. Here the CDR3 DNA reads TGTGCCAGCAGTTTATGGGCAGGGGGCTCAGATACGCAGTATTTT. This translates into CASSLWAGGSDTQYF.

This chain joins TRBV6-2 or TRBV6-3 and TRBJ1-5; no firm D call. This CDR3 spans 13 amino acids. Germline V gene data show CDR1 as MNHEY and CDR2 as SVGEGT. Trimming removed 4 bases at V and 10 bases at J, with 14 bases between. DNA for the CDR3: TGTGCCAGCAGTTCCCGTCTTTTTGGACCCCAGCATTTT. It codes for CASSSRLFGPQHF.

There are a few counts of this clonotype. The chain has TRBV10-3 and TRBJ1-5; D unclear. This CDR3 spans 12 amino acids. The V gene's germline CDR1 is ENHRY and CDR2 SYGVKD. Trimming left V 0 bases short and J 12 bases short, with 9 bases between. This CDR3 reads CAISESEGDQHF. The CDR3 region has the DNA TGTGCCATCAGTGAGTCTGAGGGAGACCAGCATTTT.

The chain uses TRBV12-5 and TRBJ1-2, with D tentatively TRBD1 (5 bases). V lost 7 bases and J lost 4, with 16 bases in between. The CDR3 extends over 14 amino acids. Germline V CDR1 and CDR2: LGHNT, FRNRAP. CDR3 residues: CASAPGGTGYGYTF. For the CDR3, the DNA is TGTGCTAGTGCTCCCGGAGGGACGGGCTATGGCTACACCTTC.

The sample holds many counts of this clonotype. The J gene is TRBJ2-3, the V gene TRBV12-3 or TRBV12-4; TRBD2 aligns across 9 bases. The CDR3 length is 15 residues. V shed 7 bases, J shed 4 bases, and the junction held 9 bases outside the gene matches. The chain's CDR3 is CASTELAGPADTQYF. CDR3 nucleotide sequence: TGTGCCAGCACCGAACTAGCGGGCCCGGCAGATACGCAGTATTTT.

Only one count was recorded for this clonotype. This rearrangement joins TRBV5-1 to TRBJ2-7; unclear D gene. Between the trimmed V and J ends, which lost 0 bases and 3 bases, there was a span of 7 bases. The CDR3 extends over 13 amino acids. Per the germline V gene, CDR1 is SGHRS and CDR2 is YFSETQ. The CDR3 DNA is TGCGCCAGCAGCTTGGACACAATCTACGAGCAGTACTTC. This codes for CASSLDTIYEQYF.

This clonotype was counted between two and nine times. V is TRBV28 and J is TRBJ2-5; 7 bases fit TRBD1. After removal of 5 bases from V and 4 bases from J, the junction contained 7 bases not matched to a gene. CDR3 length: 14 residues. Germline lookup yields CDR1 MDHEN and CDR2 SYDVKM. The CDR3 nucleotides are TGTGCCAGCAGTAGGGGGCTTGGATTAGAGACCCAGTACTTC. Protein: CASSRGLGLETQYF.

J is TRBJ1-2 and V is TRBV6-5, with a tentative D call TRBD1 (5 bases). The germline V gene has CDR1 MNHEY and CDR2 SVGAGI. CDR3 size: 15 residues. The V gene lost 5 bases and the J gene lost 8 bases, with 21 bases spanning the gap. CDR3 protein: CASSPWDSGGEGYTF. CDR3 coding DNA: TGTGCCAGCAGTCCCTGGGACTCGGGCGGGGAAGGCTACACCTTC.

CDR3 amino acids: CATSRFIADKAFF. The DNA for the CDR3 is TGTGCCACCAGCAGATTTATAGCGGACAAAGCTTTCTTT. V and J are TRBV15 and TRBJ1-1; D might be TRBD1 (5 bases). The V gene lost 2 bases and the J gene lost 9 bases, with 13 bases spanning the gap. The CDR3 is 13 residues long. Per the germline V gene, CDR1 is LNHNV and CDR2 is YYDKDF (reference sequence).